This TCR beta chain was documented in a study of CD8 T cells in Susac syndrome. It was with random hexamers that roughly 0.45 to 1 ug RNA was reverse transcribed. With immunoSEQ multiplex PCR, TCR beta CDR3 was amplified across 54 Vbeta and 13 Jbeta. TCRdb reprocessed the immunoSEQ multiplex PCR reads via MiXCR and lists one record per CDR3 protein. The repertoire holds 200,000 or so distinct CDR3 sequences, with around 96% as singletons. Findings of the study overall: The study conceded that its TCR sequencing and HLA analysis involved relatively few individuals.

To note about this clonotype: Its matching antigen is unknown.

Sequencing of TCR beta drew on CD8+ and CD4+ T cells from blood. TEMRA cells were FACS-enriched and CD8+ and CD4+ T cells negatively isolated. The CDR3 runs to 15 residues. CDR1 is SEHNR and CDR2 is FQNEAQ in the germline V gene (reference sequence). The V gene lost 5 bases and the J gene lost 0 bases, with 11 bases spanning the gap. The material sequenced was CD4+ T cells from PBMCs. The chain uses TRBV7-9 and TRBJ1-3, with D perhaps TRBD1 (6 bases). The source is a human donor with multiple sclerosis. The chain's CDR3 is CASSPQGSSGNTIYF. CDR3 DNA sequence: TGTGCCAGCAGCCCCCAGGGGAGCTCTGGAAACACCATATATTTT.